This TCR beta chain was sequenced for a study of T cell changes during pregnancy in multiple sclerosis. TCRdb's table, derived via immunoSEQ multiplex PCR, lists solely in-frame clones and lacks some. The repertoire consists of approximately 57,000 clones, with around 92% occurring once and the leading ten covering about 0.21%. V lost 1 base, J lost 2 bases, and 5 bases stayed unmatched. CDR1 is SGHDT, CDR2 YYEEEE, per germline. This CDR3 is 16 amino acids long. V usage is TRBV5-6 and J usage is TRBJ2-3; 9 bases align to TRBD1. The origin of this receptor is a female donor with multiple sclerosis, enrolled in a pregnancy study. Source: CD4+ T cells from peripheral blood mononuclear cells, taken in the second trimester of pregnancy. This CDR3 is CASSLSGQGSTDTQYF. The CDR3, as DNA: TGTGCCAGCAGCTTGTCAGGACAGGGGTCCACAGATACGCAGTATTTT.